This note documents a single T cell receptor beta chain sequence. Antigen unknown. This specimen comes from a study of cytomegalovirus exposure and HLA in healthy donors. General observations from the study: Researchers counted around 150 TCR beta chains as cytomegalovirus-associated. Specific recognition of CMV antigens was confirmed in vitro for a few chains (all CMV-associated). Presence/absence analyses took donor sequencing depth as roughly uniform.

Germline-derived CDR1 and CDR2 are SGHRS and YFSETQ. The CDR3 runs 16 residues. V lost 4 bases, J lost 5 bases, and 7 bases stayed unmatched. The PCR employed 60 Vbeta primers together with 13 Jbeta primers. The method was immunoSEQ multiplex PCR; TCRdb's version includes in-frame clones alone and lacks a portion of them. This sample's table reports about 160,000 clones. The receptor comes from a man in his thirties or forties in good health and CMV-seronegative. Sequencing was done on a sample of PBMCs. The V call is TRBV5-1, the J call TRBJ2-5; the match to TRBD2 covers 14 bases. The CDR3: CASSRGLAGEVETQYF. CDR3 in DNA: TGCGCCAGCAGCCGGGGACTAGCGGGAGAGGTGGAGACCCAGTACTTC.